The source of this T cell receptor (beta chain) is a study of T cell responses to AZD1222 COVID-19 vaccine. Of note for this clone: What it binds is not known.

The V and J ends lost 4 bases and 2 bases respectively, with 16 bases between them. CDR1 and CDR2 from the germline V gene are SGHDT and YYEEEE. CDR3 size: 16 residues. TCRdb keeps only in-frame clones here, not all; method: immunoSEQ multiplex PCR. The sample includes about 90,000 clones, 89% of them seen just once. The analysis combined second doses at about 4 or about 12 weeks. Study-wide results and limits: Across the whole spike, CD4 TCRs peaked at regions 160-218 and 743-854. Clonal diversity may have been underestimated in mostly white British donors.

The clonotype comes from an adult who received the AZD1222 COVID-19 vaccine. V usage is TRBV5-6 and J usage is TRBJ1-5; maybe TRBD1 (5 bases). The specimen was peripheral blood, collected 28 days after the second AZD1222 dose. As DNA, the CDR3 is TGTGCCAGCAGCGCCCGGGGTTTCAGGGGCAATCAGCCCCAGCATTTT. It codes for CASSARGFRGNQPQHF.